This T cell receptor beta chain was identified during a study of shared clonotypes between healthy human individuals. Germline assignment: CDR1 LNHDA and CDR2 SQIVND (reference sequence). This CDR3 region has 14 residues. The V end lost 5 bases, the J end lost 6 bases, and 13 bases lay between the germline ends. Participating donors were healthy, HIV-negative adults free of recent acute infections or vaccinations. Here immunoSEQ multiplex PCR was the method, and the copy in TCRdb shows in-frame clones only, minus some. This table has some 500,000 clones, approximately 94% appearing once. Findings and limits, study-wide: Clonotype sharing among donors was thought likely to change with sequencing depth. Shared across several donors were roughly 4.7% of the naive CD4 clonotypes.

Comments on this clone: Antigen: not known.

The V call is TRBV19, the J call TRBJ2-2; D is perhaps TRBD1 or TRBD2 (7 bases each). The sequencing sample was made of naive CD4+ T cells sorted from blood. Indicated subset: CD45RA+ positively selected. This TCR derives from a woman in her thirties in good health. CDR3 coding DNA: TGTGCCAGTAGTTCGGGGGGACAGCCCGGGGAGCTGTTTTTT. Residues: CASSSGGQPGELFF.